What follows describes a single TCR beta chain. This clonotype has just a few counts. There is no known antigen for this receptor. Base-call qualities are not available, and no considerably larger clone is one nucleotide away. Germline trimming amounts to 6 bases on V and 6 bases on J, with 9 as the count of junction bases outside the gene matches. The CDR3 measures 14 amino acids from cysteine to phenylalanine. Only the CDR3 portion is preserved as DNA: 42 bases, with reading frame beginning at the first base. CDR1 and CDR2 were assigned from the germline V gene as MNHNS and SASEGT. The data derive from a study of vaccination and CD4 T cells after COVID-19 (dated by TCRdb to between 2021 and 2024). Notes on the research overall: In the convalescent cohort there were six males and four females, among whom were two Hispanic individuals, seven Caucasians, two Asians and one multiracial person. Two doses of either the Pfizer-BioNTech BNT162b2 vaccine (n=8) or the Moderna mRNA-1273 vaccine (n=2) were administered to participants. Post-COVID blood samples from convalescent patients were collected a median of approximately 100 days after diagnosis, with a range of roughly 35 to 161 days. Post-vaccine blood samples were collected a median of around 2.5 months after the second vaccine dose, ranging from roughly 12 to 241 days. For stimulating the cultures, overlapping spike peptide pools were used, derived from SARS-CoV-2 as well as from the common cold coronaviruses HCoV-NL63, HCoV-OC43 and HCoV-229E. Control cultures used a CEFX viral epitope pool as positive control, an HIV-1 Nef peptide pool as negative control, or no peptide. In ten to eleven COVID-19 convalescent patients and a few infection-naive healthy vaccine recipients, researchers compared the spike-specific CD4+ TCR repertoire from before mRNA vaccination with the repertoire from after. Memory CD4+ T cell crossreactivity between SARS-CoV-2 and common cold coronavirus spike proteins was assessed at the TCR clonotype level in an earlier paper using these donors. Here is what the overall study found, with its caveats: Of the vaccine-specific clones found in convalescent patients, nearly all (304 of 307) were mono-reactive for SARS-CoV-2 spike instead of being cross-reactive with common cold coronaviruses. Relatively few convalescent patients were included in the study, and early timepoints after natural infection were not analyzed. In convalescent patients, a median 86.3% of post-vaccine SARS-CoV-2-reactive clones were detected only after vaccination, and vaccine-specific priming was suggested by this finding. Although the median number of SARS-CoV-2-reactive clonotypes went up from 20 to 25 after infection to 38 after vaccination, the increase was not significant.

Library generation was performed with PCR. DNA from cultured CD4+ T cells underwent TCR sequencing with the Oncomine TCR Beta short-read assay at the Johns Hopkins FTIC core. The QIAamp micro DNA kit was used to extract genomic DNA from the cultured CD4+ T cells. Oncomine TCR Beta libraries from cultured CD4+ T cells were pooled with unique dual indexes and sequenced on an Illumina iSeq 100. The authors' analysis ran thus. Non-productive sequences were removed, and CDR3s not starting with C, not ending with F or W, or shorter than 7 amino acids were discarded. Antigen-specific clonotypes were identified with the MANAFEST web application by comparing peptide-stimulated wells with reference and other culture wells. Positive clones required FDR below 0.05, an odds ratio above 5, and productive frequency above 0.1% in at least two of three replicate wells. A clonotype counted as cross-reactive if it showed significant expansion both in the SARS-CoV-2 spike wells and in at least one common cold coronavirus spike condition. Similarity between CDR3 sequences was evaluated in R version 3.6.1 using Levenshtein distances (stringdist) and unrooted phylogenetic trees (ape). The public reads were quality trimmed at Q25 with fastp and then assembled into clones with MiXCR by TCRdb, keeping productive beta chains. Every entry covers one CDR3 protein and lists the most common genes and DNA from its rows. The V and J calls come from TCRdb's annotation, not from the publication. A total of roughly 10,000 distinct CDR3 sequences appear in this sample, roughly a third of them only once. The top ten clones comprise around 21% of the sample.

This specimen's treatment or condition label, interpreted: 10-day PBMC culture with coronavirus spike peptide pools or control peptides (ViraFEST assay). CD4+ T cells from unexposed donors were collected before the COVID-19 pandemic (2011-2018). The study used the ViraFEST assay, which expanded antigen-specific T cells with peptide pools and then identified expanded clonotypes by TCR sequencing. PBMCs were cultured at a few million per well in IMDM supplemented with approximately 5.4% human AB serum and about 10 IU/ml IL-2, with about 9 ug/ml peptide pools added. Half of the culture medium was replaced with fresh IL-2-containing medium on days 3 and 7. After less than 12 days of culture, CD4+ T cells were isolated by negative selection using the EasySep CD4+ T cell isolation kit. Unexposed donor CD4+ T cells were tested for reactivity to SARS-CoV-2 S and N and four common cold coronavirus spike pools, as cell number allowed. Ficoll-Paque Plus gradient centrifugation was used to isolate PBMCs from whole blood, and the isolated PBMCs were then either used fresh or cryopreserved at -140C. In general, triplicate wells were set up for every culture condition. The leukapheresis product used for the unexposed donors was purchased from a commercial source.

Here the chain combines TRBV6-1 and TRBJ2-7, with 9 junctional bases fitting TRBD1. The specimen sequenced was CD4+ T cells from blood, cultured in vitro. This receptor was identified in a human donor in good health. The DNA is TGTGCCAGCAGCCTCGGACAGGGGAGACCCGAGCAGTACTTC. This encodes CASSLGQGRPEQYF.